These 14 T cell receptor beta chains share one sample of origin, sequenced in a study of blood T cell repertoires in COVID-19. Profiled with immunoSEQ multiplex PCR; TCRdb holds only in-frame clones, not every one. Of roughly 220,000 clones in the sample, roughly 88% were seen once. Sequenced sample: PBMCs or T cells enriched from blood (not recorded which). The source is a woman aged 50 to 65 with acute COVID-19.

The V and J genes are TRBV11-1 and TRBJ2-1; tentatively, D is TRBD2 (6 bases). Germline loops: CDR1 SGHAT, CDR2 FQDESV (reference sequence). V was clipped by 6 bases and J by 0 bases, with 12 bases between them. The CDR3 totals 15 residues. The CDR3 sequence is CASRGDSYSYNEQFF. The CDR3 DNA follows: TGTGCCAGCAGAGGGGACTCCTACTCCTACAATGAGCAGTTCTTC.

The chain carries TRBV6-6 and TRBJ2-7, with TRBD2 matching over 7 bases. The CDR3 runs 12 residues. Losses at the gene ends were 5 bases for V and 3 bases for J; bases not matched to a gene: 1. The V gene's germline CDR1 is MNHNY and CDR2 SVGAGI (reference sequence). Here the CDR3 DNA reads TGTGCCAGCAGTCCGGGAGGCTACGAGCAGTACTTC. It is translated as CASSPGGYEQYF.

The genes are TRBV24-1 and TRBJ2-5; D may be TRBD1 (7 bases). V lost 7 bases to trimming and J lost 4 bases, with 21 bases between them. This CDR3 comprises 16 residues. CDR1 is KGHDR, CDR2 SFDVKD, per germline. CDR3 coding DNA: TGTGCCACCAGCGGGAGCCTGACAGGGAGGAGAGAGACCCAGTACTTC. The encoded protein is CATSGSLTGRRETQYF.

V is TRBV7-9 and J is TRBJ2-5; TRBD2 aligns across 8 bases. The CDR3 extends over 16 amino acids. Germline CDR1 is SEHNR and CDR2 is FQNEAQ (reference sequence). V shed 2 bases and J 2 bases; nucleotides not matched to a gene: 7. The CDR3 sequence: CASSLREGPLQETQYF. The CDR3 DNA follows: TGTGCCAGCAGCTTACGGGAGGGCCCATTACAAGAGACCCAGTACTTC.

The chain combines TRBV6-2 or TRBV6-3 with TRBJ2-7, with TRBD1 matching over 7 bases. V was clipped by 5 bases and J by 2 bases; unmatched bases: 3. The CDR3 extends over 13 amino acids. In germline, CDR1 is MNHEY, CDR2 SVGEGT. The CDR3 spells CASSPGQTYEQYF. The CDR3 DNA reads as TGTGCCAGCAGTCCGGGACAGACCTACGAGCAGTACTTC.

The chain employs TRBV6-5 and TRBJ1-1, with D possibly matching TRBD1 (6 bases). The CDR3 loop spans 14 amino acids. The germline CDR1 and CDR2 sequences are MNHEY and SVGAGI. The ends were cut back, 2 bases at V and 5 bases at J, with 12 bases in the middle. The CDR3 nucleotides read TGTGCCAGCAGTTACCGGCAAGGGGGAACTGAAGCTTTCTTT. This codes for CASSYRQGGTEAFF.

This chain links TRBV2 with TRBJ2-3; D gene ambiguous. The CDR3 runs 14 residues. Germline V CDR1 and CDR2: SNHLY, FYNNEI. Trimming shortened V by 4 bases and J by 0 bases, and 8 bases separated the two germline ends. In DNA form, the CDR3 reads TGTGCCAGCAGTGTGGTAGCTAGCACAGATACGCAGTATTTT. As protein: CASSVVASTDTQYF.

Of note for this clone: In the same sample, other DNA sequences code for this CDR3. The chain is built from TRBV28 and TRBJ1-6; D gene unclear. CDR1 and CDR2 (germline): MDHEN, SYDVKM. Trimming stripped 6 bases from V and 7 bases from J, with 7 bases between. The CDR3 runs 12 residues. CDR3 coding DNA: TGTGCCAGCAGAGACTCCAATTCACCCCTCCACTTT. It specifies CASRDSNSPLHF.

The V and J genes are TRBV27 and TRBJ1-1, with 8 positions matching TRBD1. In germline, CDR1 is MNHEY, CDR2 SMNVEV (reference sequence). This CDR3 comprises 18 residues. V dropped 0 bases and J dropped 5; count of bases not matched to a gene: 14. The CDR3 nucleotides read TGTGCCAGCAGTTTATCGACCCGGACAGGGAAGGGCAGGACTGAAGCTTTCTTT. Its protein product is CASSLSTRTGKGRTEAFF.

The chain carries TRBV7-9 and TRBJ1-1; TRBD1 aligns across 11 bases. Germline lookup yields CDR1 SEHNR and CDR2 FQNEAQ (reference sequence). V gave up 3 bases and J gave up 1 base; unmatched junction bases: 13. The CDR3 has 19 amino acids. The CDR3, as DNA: TGTGCCAGCAGCTTCCCTCACCGGGACAGGGGGGACCCGAACACTGAAGCTTTCTTT. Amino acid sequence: CASSFPHRDRGDPNTEAFF.

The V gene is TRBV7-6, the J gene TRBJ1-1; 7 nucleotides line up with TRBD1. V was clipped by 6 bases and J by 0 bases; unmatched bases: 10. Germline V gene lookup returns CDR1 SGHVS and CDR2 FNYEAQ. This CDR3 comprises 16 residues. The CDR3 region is CASSPETGSVNTEAFF. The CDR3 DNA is TGTGCCAGCAGTCCCGAGACAGGGTCGGTGAACACTGAAGCTTTCTTT.

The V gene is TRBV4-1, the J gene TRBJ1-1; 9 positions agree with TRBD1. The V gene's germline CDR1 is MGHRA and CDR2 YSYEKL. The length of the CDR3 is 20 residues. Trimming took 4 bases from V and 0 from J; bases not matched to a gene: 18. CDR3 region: CASSRPGQGPIRRLNTEAFF. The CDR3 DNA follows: TGCGCCAGCAGCCGGCCGGGACAGGGCCCCATTCGGAGACTGAACACTGAAGCTTTCTTT.

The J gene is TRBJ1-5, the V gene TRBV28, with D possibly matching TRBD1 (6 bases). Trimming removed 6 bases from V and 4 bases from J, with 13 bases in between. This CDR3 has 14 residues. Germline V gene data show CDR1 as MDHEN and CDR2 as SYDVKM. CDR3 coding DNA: TGTGCCAGCAGACCAGGGGAGGGGAATCAGCCCCAGCATTTT. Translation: CASRPGEGNQPQHF. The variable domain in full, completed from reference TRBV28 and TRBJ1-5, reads DVKVTQSSRYLVKRTGEKVFLECVQDMDHENMFWYRQDPGLGLRLIYFSYDVKMKEKGDIPEGYSVSREKKERFSLILESASTNQTSMYLCASRPGEGNQPQHFGDGTRLSIL.

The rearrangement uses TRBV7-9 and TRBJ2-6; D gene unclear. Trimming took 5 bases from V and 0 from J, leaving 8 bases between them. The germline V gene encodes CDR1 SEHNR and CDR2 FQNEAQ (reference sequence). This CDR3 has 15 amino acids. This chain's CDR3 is CASSLTYSGANVLTF. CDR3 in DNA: TGTGCCAGCAGCCTAACTTACTCTGGGGCCAACGTCCTGACTTTC. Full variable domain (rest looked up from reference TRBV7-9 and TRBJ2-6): DTGVSQNPRHKITKRGQNVTFRCDPISEHNRLYWYRQTLGQGPEFLTYFQNEAQLEKSRLLSDRFSAERPKGSFSTLEIQRTEQGDSAMYLCASSLTYSGANVLTFGAGSRLTVL.